This TCR beta chain emerged from a study of Graves' ophthalmopathy and Graves' hyperthyroidism. This CDR3 contains 14 residues. The ends were cut back, 2 bases at V and 4 bases at J, with 14 bases in the middle. Germline-derived CDR1 and CDR2 are DFQATT and SNEGSKA (reference sequence). RNA served as the template for amplifying TCR beta CDR3 regions. The library came from an HTBI-primed first-round RT-PCR and a second-round multiplex PCR. TCRdb ran MiXCR on the multiplex PCR reads and lists one entry per CDR3 protein. The top ten hold 23% of the sample, which has around 51,000 distinct CDR3 sequences, around half seen once.

The source material was peripheral blood. This TCR was recovered from an adult man with Graves' ophthalmopathy. This rearrangement joins TRBV20-1 to TRBJ1-2; D is unresolved. The CDR3: CSARTTQPGYGYTF. Written as DNA, the CDR3 is TGCAGTGCTAGAACGACTCAGCCAGGCTATGGCTACACCTTC.